The rows below give T cell receptor beta chains drawn from one sample of a study of cytomegalovirus exposure and HLA in healthy donors. Sequencing was performed with immunoSEQ multiplex PCR; in TCRdb, only in-frame clones are kept and a portion is missing. This table has 150,000 to 200,000 clones, over 75% appearing once. Sequencing was done on a sample of PBMCs. Receptor source: a man aged 45 to 65 in good health and CMV-seropositive. CDR3s include the opening cysteine and the closing phenylalanine or tryptophan. The D gene is left open where the match is weak. Some rows have no size entry. The others give once, few or many, or a class for an expanded clone.

D	J	size	V	CDR3	DNA
-	TRBJ1-1	once	TRBV7-3	CASSLNTGGNTEAFF	TGTGCCAGCAGCTTAAATACGGGGGGGAACACTGAAGCTTTCTTT
TRBD1	TRBJ1-2	-	TRBV7-8	CASSLSAAGGYGYTF	TGTGCCAGCAGCTTAAGTGCCGCAGGGGGGTACGGCTACACCTTC
TRBD1	TRBJ1-1	-	TRBV10-1	CASSESRRTGVTFF	TGCGCCAGCAGTGAGTCCCGGAGGACAGGGGTAACTTTCTTT
TRBD2	TRBJ2-5	-	TRBV7-9	CASSGDLGTSGARGETQYF	TGTGCCAGCAGCGGGGACCTGGGGACTAGCGGGGCCCGGGGGGAGACCCAGTACTTC
-	TRBJ2-2	-	TRBV15	CATSRDWNTGELFF	TGTGCCACCAGCAGGGACTGGAACACCGGGGAGCTGTTTTTT
-	TRBJ2-1	once	TRBV5-6	CASSLGRQAYNEQFF	TGTGCCAGCAGCTTGGGGCGGCAAGCCTACAATGAGCAGTTCTTC
-	TRBJ1-2	-	TRBV2	CASSEQAGYTF	TGTGCCAGCAGTGAACAGGCTGGCTACACCTTC
TRBD1	TRBJ2-1	-	TRBV5-1	CASSYYRTGSNEQFF	TGCGCCAGCAGCTACTACCGGACAGGGAGCAATGAGCAGTTCTTC
TRBD1	TRBJ1-2	-	TRBV29-1	CSVEDRVGYTF	TGCAGCGTTGAGGACAGGGTTGGCTACACCTTC
TRBD1	TRBJ1-2	-	TRBV11-2	CASDDRVNGDGYTF	TGTGCCAGCGACGACAGGGTTAACGGAGATGGCTACACCTTC
-	TRBJ2-2	once	TRBV28	CASSLGGYTGELFF	TGTGCCAGCAGTTTAGGGGGGTATACCGGGGAGCTGTTTTTT
-	TRBJ2-3	-	TRBV7-9	CASSPQTDTQYF	TGTGCCAGCAGCCCTCAGACAGATACGCAGTATTTT
-	TRBJ1-2	-	TRBV9	CASSLRQTSGGGYTF	TGTGCCAGCAGCCTTAGACAGACTTCAGGCGGTGGCTACACCTTC
TRBD2	TRBJ2-2	few	TRBV6-1	CASSRAGANTGELFF	TGTGCCAGCAGTCGGGCGGGGGCGAACACCGGGGAGCTGTTTTTT
TRBD1	TRBJ1-1	-	TRBV4-3	CASSQVRGLNTEAFF	TGCGCCAGCAGCCAAGTCAGGGGGCTGAACACTGAAGCTTTCTTT
TRBD2	TRBJ2-7	-	TRBV5-4	CASSLASGGGREQYF	TGTGCCAGCAGCTTGGCTAGCGGGGGTGGCCGCGAGCAGTACTTC
-	TRBJ2-3	-	TRBV11-2	CASSVHISTDTQYF	TGTGCCAGCAGCGTACACATTAGCACAGATACGCAGTATTTT
-	TRBJ2-5	-	TRBV5-1	CASSLGQGKPETQYF	TGCGCCAGCAGCTTGGGGCAGGGGAAGCCGGAGACCCAGTACTTC
TRBD2	TRBJ2-1	-	TRBV5-4	CASSGGGAGVEQFF	TGTGCCAGCAGCGGCGGGGGGGCGGGGGTTGAGCAGTTCTTC
-	TRBJ2-5	-	TRBV2	CASSGRRGQETQYF	TGTGCCAGCAGTGGTCGCAGGGGTCAAGAGACCCAGTACTTC
TRBD1	TRBJ1-5	once	TRBV5-6	CASSWGTGVNQPQHF	TGTGCCAGCAGCTGGGGGACAGGTGTTAATCAGCCCCAGCATTTT
-	TRBJ2-3	-	TRBV11-3	CASSSSPGWADTQYF	TGTGCCAGCAGCTCCTCTCCGGGGTGGGCAGATACGCAGTATTTT
-	TRBJ2-2	few	TRBV5-6	CASSLGAGELFF	TGTGCCAGCAGCCTCGGGGCCGGGGAGCTGTTTTTT